This T cell receptor (beta chain) was found in a study of CD8+ T cells in alopecia areata. Overall study findings and caveats: Alopecia totalis/universalis scalp especially showed more expanded CD8+ clones than normal scalp.

This clone was observed a handful of times. Its antigen remains unknown. cDNA prepared by RNA extraction and subsequent reverse transcription served as the template for sequencing. The protocol was immunoSEQ multiplex PCR, while the TCRdb copy is restricted to in-frame clones and leaves out a portion. The top ten clones hold 10% of a sample with around 170,000 clones, 40% to 65% of them seen once. Treatment of the sample: oral pan-JAK inhibitor, 5-10 mg twice daily. The origin of this receptor is a human donor with alopecia areata. The starting material was CD8+ T cells sorted from blood, obtained around week 54, from a patient treated with tofacitinib.

CDR3 loop: CASSQERLMVYEQYF. The CDR3, as DNA: TGCGCCAGCAGCCAAGAGAGGCTGATGGTCTACGAGCAGTACTTC. The rearrangement uses TRBV4-3 and TRBJ2-7; D is uncertain. Trimming took off 0 bases at V and 3 bases at J, with 12 bases between the two ends. CDR3 length: 15 residues. Germline V CDR1 and CDR2: LGHNA, YSLEER.